The present TCR beta chain was sequenced within a study of T cell repertoires in cytomegalovirus infection. TCRdb re-derived calls from the reads in MiXCR, one entry per CDR3 protein. The sample has approximately 990,000 distinct CDR3 sequences; about a third are singletons. About this clonotype: Its antigen is not known.

Sequenced material: cultured CD8+ T cells from PBMCs, taken from culture after CMV antigen stimulation. This receptor was obtained from a human donor in good health (CMV status not recorded). Some clones in this sample may be carry-over from other donors' samples.

In DNA, the CDR3 is TGTGCCAGCAGTTTTGGGGAAAGCAATCAGCCCCAGCATTTT. This translates into CASSFGESNQPQHF. J is TRBJ1-5 and V is TRBV12-3 or TRBV12-4, with D unresolved. The CDR3 sequence is 14 residues long. The germline V and J ends were trimmed by 3 bases and 1 base, with 7 bases remaining between them.